The TCR beta chain under discussion was sequenced for a study of CD8 T cells in ankylosing spondylitis. Study outcomes and limitations: Some motif variants had been reported before (in reactive arthritis synovial fluid and blood). Researchers reportedly found disease-linked clones significantly enriched in matched ankylosing spondylitis synovial fluid.

CDR1 is SQVTM, CDR2 ANQGSEA, per germline. The CDR3 totals 13 residues. With 2 bases clipped from V and 7 bases from J, the junction kept 4 bases outside the gene matches. TCRdb reanalysed the 5' RACE reads using MiXCR and keeps one entry per CDR3 protein. The sample consists of 250,000 to 350,000 distinct CDR3 sequences, about 20% of them appearing once. This clonotype was counted ten times or more. The antigen is unknown. What was sequenced was blood, either unsorted or a sorted T cell fraction (not recorded which). The TCR originated in a male donor with ankylosing spondylitis or in good health (not recorded which). The chain is built from TRBV29-1 and TRBJ2-1; 8 bases agree with TRBD2. CDR3 bases: TGCAGCGTTGAACGGCTAGCGGGTAATGAGCAGTTCTTC. Protein: CSVERLAGNEQFF.